Shown below are 14 T cell receptor beta chains from a single sample sequenced in a study of T cells in Graves' hyperthyroidism and ophthalmopathy. It was RNA transcripts that yielded the amplified TCR beta CDR3 regions. TCR CDR3 regions were first amplified by RT-PCR with HTBI primers. TCRdb re-called the multiplex PCR reads with MiXCR, one entry per CDR3 protein. The repertoire has some 740,000 distinct CDR3 sequences, around 15% of them found once; the top ten carry about a tenth. The sample was blood. These receptors all stem from a woman between 18 and 30 years old with Graves' hyperthyroidism.

The chain has TRBV15 and TRBJ2-7, with no clear D. Between the trimmed V and J ends, which lost 0 bases and 2 bases, there was a span of 5 bases. The CDR3 is made up of 13 amino acids. The V gene's germline CDR1 is LNHNV and CDR2 YYDKDF (reference sequence). DNA of the CDR3: TGTGCCACCAGCAGAGAAAGGACCTACGAGCAGTACTTC. This encodes CATSRERTYEQYF.

Remarks on this clonotype: A much larger clone sits a single nucleotide away, making a read error possible. This chain links TRBV4-1 with TRBJ2-1; D is unresolved. The germline V and J ends were trimmed by 1 base and 5 bases, with 15 bases remaining between them. CDR1 is MGHRA, CDR2 YSYEKL, per germline. This CDR3 comprises 16 residues. The CDR3 reads CASSQVSTHSNNEQFF. The CDR3 DNA reads TGCGCCAGCAGCCAAGTATCGACTCACTCTAACAATGAGCAGTTCTTC.

This chain connects TRBV6-5 to TRBJ2-1; 12 bases line up with TRBD2. From germline, CDR1 is MNHEY and CDR2 SVGAGI. The CDR3 contains 17 residues. V was clipped by 3 bases and J by 4 bases; unmatched bases: 7. The DNA for the CDR3 is TGTGCCAGCAGTTATTTGACTAGCGGGAGCCTTTACAATGAGCAGTTCTTC. Its protein is CASSYLTSGSLYNEQFF.

The rearrangement uses TRBV29-1 and TRBJ2-1; perhaps D is TRBD1 or TRBD2 (7 bases each). The germline V gene encodes CDR1 SQVTM and CDR2 ANQGSEA. The CDR3 loop spans 13 amino acids. CDR3 residues: CSVRGGPYNEQFF. The CDR3 DNA is TGCTCAGTCAGGGGGGGACCCTACAATGAGCAGTTCTTC.

About this clonotype itself: A much larger clonotype is one base distant, so this may be a read error. V gene TRBV15 combines with J gene TRBJ2-5, with 10 bases aligning to TRBD1. This CDR3 has 17 residues. From germline, CDR1 is LNHNV and CDR2 YYDKDF (reference sequence). Trimming removed 2 bases from V and 5 bases from J; junction bases left unmatched: 11. The CDR3 nucleotides are TGTGCCACCAGCAGACCCTTACCGGGACAGGGGAACGAGACCCAGTACTTC. Its protein product is CATSRPLPGQGNETQYF.

This clonotype was counted at least ten times. V gene TRBV12-3 or TRBV12-4 combines with J gene TRBJ2-1, with D unresolved. Trimming pared 6 bases from V and 0 bases from J, leaving 9 bases between. The CDR3 has 14 amino acids. CDR3 nucleotides: TGTGCCAGCAGCCCGAGTCGCTCCTACAATGAGCAGTTCTTC. It yields the protein CASSPSRSYNEQFF.

This clonotype was detected ten times or more. The chain combines TRBV7-9 with TRBJ1-1; 7 nucleotides line up with TRBD1. V shed 1 base and J 5 bases; nucleotides not matched to a gene: 19. Looked up from germline, CDR1 is SEHNR and CDR2 is FQNEAQ (reference sequence). The CDR3 has 19 residues. CDR3 in amino acids: CASSLEGAEGSSWLTEAFF. CDR3 sequence (DNA): TGTGCCAGCAGCTTAGAGGGGGCCGAAGGTTCGTCTTGGTTGACTGAAGCTTTCTTT. Supplemented by reference TRBV7-9 and TRBJ1-1, the full variable domain reads DTGVSQNPRHKITKRGQNVTFRCDPISEHNRLYWYRQTLGQGPEFLTYFQNEAQLEKSRLLSDRFSAERPKGSFSTLEIQRTEQGDSAMYLCASSLEGAEGSSWLTEAFFGQGTRLTVV.

This clonotype came up many times. The rearrangement joins TRBV27 to TRBJ1-6; a weak D match, TRBD1 (6 bases). Germline V gives CDR1 MNHEY, CDR2 SMNVEV (reference sequence). There are 17 residues in the CDR3. The germline V and J ends were trimmed by 2 bases and 8 bases, with 19 bases remaining between them. The CDR3 DNA sequence: TGTGCCAGCAGTTTAGGTAGCCCTGGACAGCTACATTCACCCCTCCACTTT. Encoded protein: CASSLGSPGQLHSPLHF.

The chain carries TRBV6-5 and TRBJ2-3; D might be TRBD1 (5 bases). Germline V gene lookup returns CDR1 MNHEY and CDR2 SVGAGI. Between the trimmed V and J ends, which lost 4 bases and 3 bases, there was a span of 14 bases. CDR3 length: 15 amino acids. The CDR3 DNA follows: TGTGCCAGCAGTTTACGCGGCAGGGTGACAGATACGCAGTATTTT. The encoded protein is CASSLRGRVTDTQYF.

The chain is built from TRBV30 and TRBJ2-1; 11 bases match TRBD2. The CDR3 extends over 16 amino acids. The V segment lost 1 base and the J segment 8 bases; nucleotides outside the gene matches: 10. Germline loops: CDR1 GTSNPN, CDR2 SVGIG (reference sequence). The CDR3: CAWSGGLAGGPDEQFF. CDR3 DNA sequence: TGTGCCTGGAGTGGAGGGTTAGCGGGAGGGCCCGATGAGCAGTTCTTC.

This clonotype was found many times. V usage is TRBV13 and J usage is TRBJ2-5; D call uncertain. CDR1 PRHDT and CDR2 FYEKMQ come from the germline V gene (reference sequence). Trimming stripped 4 bases from V and 3 bases from J, with 9 bases between. The CDR3 consists of 13 residues. Here the CDR3 reads CASSSRLEETQYF. CDR3 nucleotide sequence: TGTGCCAGCAGCTCCCGACTTGAAGAGACCCAGTACTTC.

This clonotype occurred many times. The chain links TRBV27 to TRBJ1-2; D call uncertain. V was trimmed by 8 bases and J by 5 bases, leaving 9 bases between them. Germline lookup yields CDR1 MNHEY and CDR2 SMNVEV (reference sequence). The CDR3 is made up of 11 amino acids. In DNA form, the CDR3 reads TGTGCCAGCGGACCCACTTATGGCTACACCTTC. Its translation: CASGPTYGYTF.

At least ten counts were recorded for this clonotype. The V and J genes are TRBV6-1 and TRBJ2-1; 10 positions match TRBD1. The ends lost 3 bases at V and 14 bases at J; junction bases unmatched: 4. Germline V gene lookup returns CDR1 MNHNS and CDR2 SASEGT. The CDR3 spans 12 residues. In nucleotides, the CDR3 is TGTGCCAGCAGTGAGGGGACAGGGGCTGAGTTCTTC. It translates to CASSEGTGAEFF.

Ten or more counts support this clonotype. J is TRBJ1-5 and V is TRBV20-1; D gene unclear. V lost 5 bases, J lost 0 bases, and 17 bases lay in between. The CDR3 extends over 16 amino acids. The germline V gene has CDR1 DFQATT and CDR2 SNEGSKA (reference sequence). CDR3 DNA sequence: TGCAGTGCTTTGCACCCGTACCTTGCTAGCAATCAGCCCCAGCATTTT. Translating it yields CSALHPYLASNQPQHF.